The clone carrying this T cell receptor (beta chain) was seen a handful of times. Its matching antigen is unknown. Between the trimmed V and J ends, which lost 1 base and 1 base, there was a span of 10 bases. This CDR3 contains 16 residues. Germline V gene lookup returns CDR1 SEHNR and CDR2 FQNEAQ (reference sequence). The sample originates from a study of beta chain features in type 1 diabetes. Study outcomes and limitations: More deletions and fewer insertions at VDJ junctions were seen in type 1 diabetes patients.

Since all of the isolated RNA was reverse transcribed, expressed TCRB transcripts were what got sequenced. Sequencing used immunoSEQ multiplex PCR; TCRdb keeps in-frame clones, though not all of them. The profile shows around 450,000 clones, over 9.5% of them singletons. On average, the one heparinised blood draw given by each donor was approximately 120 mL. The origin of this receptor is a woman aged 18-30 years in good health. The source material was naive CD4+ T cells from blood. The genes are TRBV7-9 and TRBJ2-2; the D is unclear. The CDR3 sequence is CASSLGSSENTGELFF. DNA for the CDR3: TGTGCCAGCAGCTTAGGGTCCTCGGAGAACACCGGGGAGCTGTTTTTT.